This TCR beta chain is from a study of T cell repertoires in cytomegalovirus infection. The wider study: Evidence of both CMV infection and a matching HLA type came from public TCR beta signatures.

This clonotype appeared many times. Its antigen remains unknown. Each CDR3 protein gets one entry after TCRdb re-called the reads with MiXCR. The sample records hundreds of thousands of distinct CDR3 sequences, 15% to 20% being singletons. Trimming at V came to 0 bases and at J to 4 bases, leaving 2 bases not matched to a gene. Germline values: CDR1 MNHNS, CDR2 SASEGT. This CDR3 has 15 amino acids. General study points: Cumulative public TCR beta family frequency identified CMV carriers with the relevant HLA. CMV-specific HLA-C-restricted TCR beta clonotypes dominated the ex vivo response.

This rearrangement joins TRBV6-1 to TRBJ2-3, with 9 positions matching TRBD2. The sequence came from a human donor in good health (CMV status not recorded). Some clones in this sample may be carry-over from other donors' samples. The sample comprised PBMCs. CDR3 region: CASSEASGGPDTQYF. In DNA, the CDR3 is TGTGCCAGCAGTGAAGCTAGCGGGGGCCCAGATACGCAGTATTTT.